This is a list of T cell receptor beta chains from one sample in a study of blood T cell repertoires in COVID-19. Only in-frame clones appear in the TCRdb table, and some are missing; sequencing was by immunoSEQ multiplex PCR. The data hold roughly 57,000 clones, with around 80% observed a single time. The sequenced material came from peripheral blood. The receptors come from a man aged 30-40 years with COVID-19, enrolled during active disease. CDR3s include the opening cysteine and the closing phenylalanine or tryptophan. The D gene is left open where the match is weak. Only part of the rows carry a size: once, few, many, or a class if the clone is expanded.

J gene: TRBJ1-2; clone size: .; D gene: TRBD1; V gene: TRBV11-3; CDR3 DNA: TGTGCCAGCAGCCTGGGACAGGGGTATGGCTACACCTTC; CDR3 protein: CASSLGQGYGYTF
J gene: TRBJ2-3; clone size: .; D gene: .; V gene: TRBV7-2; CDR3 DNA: TGTGCCAGCAGCCAACGACAGAGAAGCACAGATACGCAGTATTTT; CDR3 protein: CASSQRQRSTDTQYF
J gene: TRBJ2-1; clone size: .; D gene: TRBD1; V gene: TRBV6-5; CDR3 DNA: TGTGCCAGCAGTACAGGGGGTTCGTACAATGAGCAGTTCTTC; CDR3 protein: CASSTGGSYNEQFF
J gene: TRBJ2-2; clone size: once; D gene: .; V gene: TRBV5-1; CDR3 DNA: TGCGCCAGCAGCTTGGGAGCTAAGAACACCGGGGAGCTGTTTTTT; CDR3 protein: CASSLGAKNTGELFF
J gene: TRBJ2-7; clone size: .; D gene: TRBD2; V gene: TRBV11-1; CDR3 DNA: TGTGCCAGCAGCCGGGCTAGCGGGGATTACGAGCAGTACTTC; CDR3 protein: CASSRASGDYEQYF
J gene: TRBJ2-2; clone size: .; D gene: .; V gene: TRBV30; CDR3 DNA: TGTGCCTGGAGGCGGAGTACAGGGCATTCGAACACCGGGGAGCTGTTTTTT; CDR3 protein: CAWRRSTGHSNTGELFF
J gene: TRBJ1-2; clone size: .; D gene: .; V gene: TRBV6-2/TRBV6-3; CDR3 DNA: TGTGCCAGCAGTTACGGAGACTATGGCTACACCTTC; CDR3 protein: CASSYGDYGYTF
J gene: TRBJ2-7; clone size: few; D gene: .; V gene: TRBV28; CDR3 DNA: TGTGCCAGCAGTTTCGCCTTTCGGGGCTACGAGCAGTACTTC; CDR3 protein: CASSFAFRGYEQYF
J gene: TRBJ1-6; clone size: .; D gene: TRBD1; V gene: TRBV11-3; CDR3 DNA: TGTGCCAGCAGCTTAGAACAGGGGGATTCACCCCTCCACTTT; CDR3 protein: CASSLEQGDSPLHF
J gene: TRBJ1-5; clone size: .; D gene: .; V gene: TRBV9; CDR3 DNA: TGTGCCAGCAGCATATCCCCGGGGGATCAGCCCCAGCATTTT; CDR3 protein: CASSISPGDQPQHF
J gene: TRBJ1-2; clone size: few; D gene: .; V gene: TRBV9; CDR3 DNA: TGTGCCAGCGGACAGCCTCTCTATGGCTACACCTTC; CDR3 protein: CASGQPLYGYTF
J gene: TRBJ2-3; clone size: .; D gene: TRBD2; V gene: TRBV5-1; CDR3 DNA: TGCGCCAGCAGCTTGGCCGGCGGGAGCATCGCAGATACGCAGTATTTT; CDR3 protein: CASSLAGGSIADTQYF
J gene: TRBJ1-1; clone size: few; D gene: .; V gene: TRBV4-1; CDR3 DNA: TGCGCCAGCAGCCACCCCCCAAGTGGACTGGGGATCCGGGGGAATACTGAAGCTTTCTTT; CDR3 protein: CASSHPPSGLGIRGNTEAFF
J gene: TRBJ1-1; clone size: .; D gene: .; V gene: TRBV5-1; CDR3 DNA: TGCGCCAGCAGCTTGGCCCAGGACACTGAAGCTTTCTTT; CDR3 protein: CASSLAQDTEAFF
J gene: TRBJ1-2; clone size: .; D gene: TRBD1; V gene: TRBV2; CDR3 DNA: TGTGCCAGCAGCCCCCAACAGGGGAGTGGCTACACCTTC; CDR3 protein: CASSPQQGSGYTF
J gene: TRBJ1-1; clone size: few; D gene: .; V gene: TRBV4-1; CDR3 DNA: TGCGCCAGCAGCCAAGATCTCCAGGACACTGAAGCTTTCTTT; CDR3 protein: CASSQDLQDTEAFF
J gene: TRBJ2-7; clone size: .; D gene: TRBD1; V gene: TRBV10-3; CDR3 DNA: TGTGCCATCAGTGGCCGGACAGGGTCGACCTACGAGCAGTACTTC; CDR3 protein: CAISGRTGSTYEQYF
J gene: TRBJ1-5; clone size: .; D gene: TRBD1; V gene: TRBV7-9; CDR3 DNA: TGTGCCAGCAGCTTAGGGGACAGGGTTGATCAGCCCCAGCATTTT; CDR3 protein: CASSLGDRVDQPQHF
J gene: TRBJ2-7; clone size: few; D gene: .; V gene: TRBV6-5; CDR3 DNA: TGTGCCAGCAGTTACTCGAGAGGGTACGAGCAGTACTTC; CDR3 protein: CASSYSRGYEQYF
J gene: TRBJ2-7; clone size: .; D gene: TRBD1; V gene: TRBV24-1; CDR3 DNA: TGTGCCACCAGTGCGGGACAGGGGGCCGGCGAGCAGTACTTC; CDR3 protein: CATSAGQGAGEQYF
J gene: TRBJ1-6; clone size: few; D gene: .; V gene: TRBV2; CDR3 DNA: TGTGCCAGCAGCCAGAGTGGCGGGGGTGATTCACCCCTCCACTTT; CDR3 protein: CASSQSGGGDSPLHF
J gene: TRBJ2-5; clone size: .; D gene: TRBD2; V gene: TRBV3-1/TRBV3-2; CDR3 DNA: TGTGCCAGCAGCCTAGCGGGGTCCCAAGAGACCCAGTACTTC; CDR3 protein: CASSLAGSQETQYF